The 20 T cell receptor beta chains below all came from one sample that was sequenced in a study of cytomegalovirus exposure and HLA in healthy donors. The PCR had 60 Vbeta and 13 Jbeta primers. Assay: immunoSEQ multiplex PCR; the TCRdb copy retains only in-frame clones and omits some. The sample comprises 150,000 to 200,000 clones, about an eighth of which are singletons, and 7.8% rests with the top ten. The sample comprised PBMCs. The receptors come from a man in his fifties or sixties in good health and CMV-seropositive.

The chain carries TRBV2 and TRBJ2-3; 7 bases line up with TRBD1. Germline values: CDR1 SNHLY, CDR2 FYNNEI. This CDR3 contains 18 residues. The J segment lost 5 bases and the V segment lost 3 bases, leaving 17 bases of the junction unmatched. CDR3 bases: TGTGCCAGCAGTGAGGCAGGAGGTCGACAGGGCTGGGAAGATACGCAGTATTTT. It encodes CASSEAGGRQGWEDTQYF. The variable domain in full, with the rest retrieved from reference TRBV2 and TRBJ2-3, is EPEVTQTPSHQVTQMGQEVILRCVPISNHLYFYWYRQILGQKVEFLVSFYNNEISEKSEIFDDQFSVERPDGSNFTLKIRSTKLEDSAMYFCASSEAGGRQGWEDTQYFGPGTRLTVL.

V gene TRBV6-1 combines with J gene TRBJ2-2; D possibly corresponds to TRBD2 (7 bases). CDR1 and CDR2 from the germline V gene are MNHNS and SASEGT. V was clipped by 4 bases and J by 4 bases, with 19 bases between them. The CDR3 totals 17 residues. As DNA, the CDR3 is TGTGCCAGCAGTGTCCTACCGGGGGGAGGGGGCACCGGGGAGCTGTTTTTT. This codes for CASSVLPGGGGTGELFF.

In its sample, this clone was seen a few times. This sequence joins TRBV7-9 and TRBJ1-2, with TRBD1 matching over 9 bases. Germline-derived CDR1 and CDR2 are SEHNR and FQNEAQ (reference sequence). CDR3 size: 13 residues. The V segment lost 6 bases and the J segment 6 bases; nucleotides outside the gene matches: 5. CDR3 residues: CASRSDRGDGYTF. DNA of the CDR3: TGTGCCAGCAGATCGGACAGGGGCGATGGCTACACCTTC.

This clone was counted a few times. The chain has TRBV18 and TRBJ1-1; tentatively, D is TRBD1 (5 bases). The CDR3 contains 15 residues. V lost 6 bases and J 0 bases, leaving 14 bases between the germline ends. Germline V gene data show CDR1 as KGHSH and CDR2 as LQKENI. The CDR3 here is CASSPWGLMNTEAFF. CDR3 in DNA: TGTGCCAGCTCCCCTTGGGGCCTTATGAACACTGAAGCTTTCTTT. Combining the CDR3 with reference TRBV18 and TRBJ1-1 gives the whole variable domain NAGVMQNPRHLVRRRGQEARLRCSPMKGHSHVYWYRQLPEEGLKFMVYLQKENIIDESGMPKERFSAEFPKEGPSILRIQQVVRGDSAAYFCASSPWGLMNTEAFFGQGTRLTVV.

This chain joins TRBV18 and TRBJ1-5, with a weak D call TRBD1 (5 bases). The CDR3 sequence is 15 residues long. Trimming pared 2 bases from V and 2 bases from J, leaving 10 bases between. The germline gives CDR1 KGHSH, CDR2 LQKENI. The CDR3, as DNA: TGTGCCAGCTCACCAGGGGGGAGAGGCAATCAGCCCCAGCATTTT. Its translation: CASSPGGRGNQPQHF. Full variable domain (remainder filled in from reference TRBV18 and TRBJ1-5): NAGVMQNPRHLVRRRGQEARLRCSPMKGHSHVYWYRQLPEEGLKFMVYLQKENIIDESGMPKERFSAEFPKEGPSILRIQQVVRGDSAAYFCASSPGGRGNQPQHFGDGTRLSIL.

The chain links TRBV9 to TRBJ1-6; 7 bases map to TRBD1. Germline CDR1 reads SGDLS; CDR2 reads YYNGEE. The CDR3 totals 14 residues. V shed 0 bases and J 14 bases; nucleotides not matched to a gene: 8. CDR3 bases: TGTGCCAGCAGCGTAGCTGAACAGGGGTTCACCCTCCACTTT. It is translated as CASSVAEQGFTLHF. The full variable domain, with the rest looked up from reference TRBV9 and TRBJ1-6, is DSGVTQTPKHLITATGQRVTLRCSPRSGDLSVYWYQQSLDQGLQFLIQYYNGEERAKGNILERFSAQQFPDLHSELNLSSLELGDSALYFCASSVAEQGFTLHFGNGTRLTVT.

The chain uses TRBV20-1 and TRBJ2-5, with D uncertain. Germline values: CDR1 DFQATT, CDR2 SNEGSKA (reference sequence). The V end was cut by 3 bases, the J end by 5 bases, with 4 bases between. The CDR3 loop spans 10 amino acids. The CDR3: CSASSETQYF. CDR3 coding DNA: TGCAGTGCTAGTTCGGAGACCCAGTACTTC.

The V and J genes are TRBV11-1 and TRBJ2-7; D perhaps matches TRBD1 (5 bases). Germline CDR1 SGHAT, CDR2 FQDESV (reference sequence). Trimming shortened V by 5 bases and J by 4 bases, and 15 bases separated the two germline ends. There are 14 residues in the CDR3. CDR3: CASSRDSVQYEQYF. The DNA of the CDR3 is TGTGCCAGCAGCAGAGACAGCGTCCAGTACGAGCAGTACTTC.

DNA of the CDR3: TGTGCCAGCTCACCAAACAGGGCTCGTGAGCAGTTCTTC. Translation: CASSPNRAREQFF. The chain couples TRBV18 to TRBJ2-1; D possibly corresponds to TRBD1 (6 bases). Germline values: CDR1 KGHSH, CDR2 LQKENI. Deletions cut 2 bases from V and 9 bases from J, with 11 bases between. The CDR3 covers 13 residues.

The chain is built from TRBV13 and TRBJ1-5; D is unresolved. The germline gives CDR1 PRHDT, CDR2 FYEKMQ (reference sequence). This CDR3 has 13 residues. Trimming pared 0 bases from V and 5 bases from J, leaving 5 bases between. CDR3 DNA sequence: TGTGCCAGCAGCTTAGGAACAGATCAGCCCCAGCATTTT. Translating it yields CASSLGTDQPQHF.

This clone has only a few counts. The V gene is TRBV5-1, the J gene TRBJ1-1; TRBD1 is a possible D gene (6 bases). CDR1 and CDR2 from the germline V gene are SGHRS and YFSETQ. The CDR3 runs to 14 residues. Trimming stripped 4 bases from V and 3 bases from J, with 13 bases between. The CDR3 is CASSLGHKDTEAFF. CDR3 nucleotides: TGCGCCAGCAGCCTGGGACATAAGGACACTGAAGCTTTCTTT.

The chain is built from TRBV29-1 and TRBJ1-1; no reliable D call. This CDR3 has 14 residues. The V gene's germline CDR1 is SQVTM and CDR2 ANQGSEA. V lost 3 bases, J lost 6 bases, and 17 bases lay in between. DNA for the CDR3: TGCAGCGTTGATCGGGTGTTGCGGAGTGCTGAAGCTTTCTTT. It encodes CSVDRVLRSAEAFF.

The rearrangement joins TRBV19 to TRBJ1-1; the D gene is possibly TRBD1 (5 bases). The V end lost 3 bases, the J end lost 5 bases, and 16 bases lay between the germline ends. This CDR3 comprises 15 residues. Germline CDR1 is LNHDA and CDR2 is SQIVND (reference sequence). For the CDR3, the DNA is TGTGCCAGTAGTATCCAGACCCAGGGTGGTACTGAAGCTTTCTTT. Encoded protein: CASSIQTQGGTEAFF.

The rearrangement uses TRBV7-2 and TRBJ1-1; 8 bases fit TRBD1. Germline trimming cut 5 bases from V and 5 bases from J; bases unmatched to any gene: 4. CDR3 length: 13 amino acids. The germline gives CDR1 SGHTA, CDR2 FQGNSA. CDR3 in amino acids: CASSTQGATEAFF. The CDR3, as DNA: TGTGCCAGCAGCACCCAGGGGGCTACTGAAGCTTTCTTT.

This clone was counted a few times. The CDR3 bases are TGTGCCAGCAGCTTGAACGGGAAGGGCGAGCAGTACTTC. This encodes CASSLNGKGEQYF. V and J are TRBV5-6 and TRBJ2-7; TRBD2 might be the D (5 bases). V was pared by 1 base and J by 6 bases, with 11 bases between. CDR3 length equals 13 residues. The germline V gene encodes CDR1 SGHDT and CDR2 YYEEEE. Drawing the rest from reference TRBV5-6 and TRBJ2-7, the complete variable domain is DAGVTQSPTHLIKTRGQQVTLRCSPKSGHDTVSWYQQALGQGPQFIFQYYEEEERQRGNFPDRFSGHQFPNYSSELNVNALLLGDSALYLCASSLNGKGEQYFGPGTRLTVT.

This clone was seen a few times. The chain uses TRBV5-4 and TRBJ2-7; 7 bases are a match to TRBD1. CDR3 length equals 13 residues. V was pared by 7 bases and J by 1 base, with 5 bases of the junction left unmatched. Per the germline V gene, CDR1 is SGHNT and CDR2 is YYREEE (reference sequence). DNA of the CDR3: TGTGCCAGCGCACGACAGGGTTCCTACGAGCAGTACGTC. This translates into CASARQGSYEQYV.

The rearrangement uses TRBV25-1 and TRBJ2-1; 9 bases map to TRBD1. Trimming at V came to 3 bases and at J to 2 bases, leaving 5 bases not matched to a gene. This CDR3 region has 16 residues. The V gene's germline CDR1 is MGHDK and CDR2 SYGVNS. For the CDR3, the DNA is TGTGCCAGCAGTGACTCCGACAGGGGGGCCTACAATGAGCAGTTCTTC. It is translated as CASSDSDRGAYNEQFF.

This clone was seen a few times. CDR3 coding DNA: TGTGCCAGCAGCTTACAGACTAGCGGGGGGTTTGGAGATACGCAGTATTTT. Protein product: CASSLQTSGGFGDTQYF. V usage is TRBV7-2 and J usage is TRBJ2-3, with TRBD2 identical over 13 bases. There are 17 residues in the CDR3. CDR1 is SGHTA, CDR2 FQGNSA, per germline. V trimming: 2 bases; J trimming: 5 bases; junction bases outside the gene matches: 7.

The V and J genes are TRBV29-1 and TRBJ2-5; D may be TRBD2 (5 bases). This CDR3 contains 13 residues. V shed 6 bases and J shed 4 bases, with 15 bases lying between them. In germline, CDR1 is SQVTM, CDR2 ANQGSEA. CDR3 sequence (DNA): TGCAGCGTGCCTAATCCTAGCTCAGAGACCCAGTACTTC. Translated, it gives CSVPNPSSETQYF.

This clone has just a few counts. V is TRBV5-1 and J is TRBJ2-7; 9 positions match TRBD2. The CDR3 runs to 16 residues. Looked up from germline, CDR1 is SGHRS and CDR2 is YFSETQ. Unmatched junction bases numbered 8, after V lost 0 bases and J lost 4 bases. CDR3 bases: TGCGCCAGCAGCTTGGATCCCGCGGGGGGGCCTTACGAGCAGTACTTC. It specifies CASSLDPAGGPYEQYF.